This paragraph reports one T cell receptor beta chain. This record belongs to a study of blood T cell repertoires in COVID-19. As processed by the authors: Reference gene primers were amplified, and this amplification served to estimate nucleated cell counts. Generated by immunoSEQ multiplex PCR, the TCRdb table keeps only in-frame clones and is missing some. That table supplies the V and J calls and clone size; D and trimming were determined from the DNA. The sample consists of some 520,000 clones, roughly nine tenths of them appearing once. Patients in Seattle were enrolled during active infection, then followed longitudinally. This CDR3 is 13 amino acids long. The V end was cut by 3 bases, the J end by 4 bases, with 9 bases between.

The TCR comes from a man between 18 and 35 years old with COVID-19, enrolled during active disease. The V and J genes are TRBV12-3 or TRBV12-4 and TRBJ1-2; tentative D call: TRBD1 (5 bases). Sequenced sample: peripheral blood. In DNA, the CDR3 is TGTGCCAGCAGTTTCGGGGGATTCTATGGCTACACCTTC. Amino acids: CASSFGGFYGYTF.